This is a list of T cell receptor beta chains from one sample in a study of blood T cell repertoires in COVID-19. The protocol was immunoSEQ multiplex PCR, while the TCRdb copy is restricted to in-frame clones and leaves out a portion. Counted here are approximately 240,000 clones, about 90% occurring once; the ten biggest clones make up approximately 2%. Material for sequencing was PBMCs or T cells enriched from blood (not recorded which). The receptors were gathered from a woman younger than 30 who had recovered from COVID-19. The CDR3 runs from the conserved cysteine through the conserved F or W. Clone size, where shown, is once, few, many, or a class for clones that have expanded.

j_call: TRBJ1-2
v_call: TRBV7-9
clone_size: NA
cdr3_aa: CASSLMTAYGYTF

j_call: TRBJ2-2
v_call: TRBV9
clone_size: once
cdr3_aa: CASSVALTGVSGELFF

j_call: TRBJ1-1
v_call: TRBV7-2
clone_size: NA
cdr3_aa: CASSLSGTVIMNTEAFF

j_call: TRBJ2-1
v_call: TRBV11-2
clone_size: few
cdr3_aa: CASSPRPSGGGYNEQFF

j_call: TRBJ2-1
v_call: TRBV12-2
clone_size: NA
cdr3_aa: CASRLVRLAGDDNEQFF

j_call: TRBJ2-5
v_call: TRBV6-2/TRBV6-3
clone_size: NA
cdr3_aa: CASSPTGATHRQETQYF

j_call: TRBJ2-1
v_call: TRBV7-2
clone_size: NA
cdr3_aa: CASSSGLAGGSGHNEQFF

j_call: TRBJ1-2
v_call: TRBV6-5
clone_size: NA
cdr3_aa: CASTSGYGYTF

j_call: TRBJ2-2
v_call: TRBV18
clone_size: few
cdr3_aa: CASSDSANTGELFF

j_call: TRBJ2-3
v_call: TRBV4-3
clone_size: NA
cdr3_aa: CASSQGLGLAGSTDTQYF

j_call: TRBJ1-2
v_call: TRBV7-9
clone_size: NA
cdr3_aa: CASSLDFQGGYTF

j_call: TRBJ2-1
v_call: TRBV5-5
clone_size: once
cdr3_aa: CASSELFDNEQFF

j_call: TRBJ1-4
v_call: TRBV14
clone_size: medium-sized
cdr3_aa: CASSQEEGTNEKLFF

j_call: TRBJ2-7
v_call: TRBV5-5
clone_size: NA
cdr3_aa: CASTTDRISYEQYF

j_call: TRBJ1-4
v_call: TRBV10-3
clone_size: NA
cdr3_aa: CAISPTGGGLTNEKLFF

j_call: TRBJ1-6
v_call: TRBV13
clone_size: once
cdr3_aa: CASSIDRAGSPLHF

j_call: TRBJ1-3
v_call: TRBV3-1/TRBV3-2
clone_size: NA
cdr3_aa: CASSQGQDTNSGNTIYF

j_call: TRBJ1-5
v_call: TRBV13
clone_size: NA
cdr3_aa: CASSRGWNQPQHF

j_call: TRBJ2-3
v_call: TRBV6-4
clone_size: NA
cdr3_aa: CASSEVAGGHTDTQYF

j_call: TRBJ2-1
v_call: TRBV19
clone_size: NA
cdr3_aa: CASSIQGLAGVEQFF

j_call: TRBJ1-1
v_call: TRBV11-2
clone_size: NA
cdr3_aa: CASRVGQGGFNTEAFF

j_call: TRBJ1-1
v_call: TRBV28
clone_size: NA
cdr3_aa: CASMGGGTEAFF